The rows below give T cell receptor beta chains drawn from one sample of a study of early T cells in non-severe SARS-CoV-2 infection. One entry per CDR3 protein, called by TCRdb with MiXCR from the 5' RACE reads. Of approximately 70,000 distinct CDR3 sequences listed, 9.5% to 13% are singletons. The sample consisted of whole blood, taken at baseline. These receptors originate from an adult who was a healthcare worker with PCR-confirmed SARS-CoV-2 infection or an uninfected control (not recorded which). Each CDR3 is given with its conserved first and last residue. A D gene is named only where the DNA matches it firmly. Expanded clones are given a class, and other clones once, few, many or no size at all.

d_call j_call v_call clone_size cdr3_aa cdr3_nt
NA TRBJ1-5 TRBV19 many CASSMPPPQHF TGTGCCAGTAGTATGCCACCCCCCCAGCATTTT
TRBD2 TRBJ2-3 TRBV7-2 few CASSPRAGGQLRSDTQYF TGTGCCAGCAGCCCCAGGGCGGGGGGGCAATTGAGGTCAGATACGCAGTATTTT
NA TRBJ2-6 TRBV6-2/TRBV6-3 few CASHRSGSTGANVLTF TGTGCCAGCCACCGATCTGGGAGTACTGGGGCCAACGTCCTGACTTTC
TRBD2 TRBJ2-3 TRBV6-5 NA CASRSSSGLTDTQYF TGTGCCAGCAGGAGCTCTAGCGGTCTCACAGATACGCAGTATTTT
TRBD1 TRBJ1-2 TRBV27 NA CASSLSGTVYGYTF TGTGCCAGCAGTCTCTCAGGGACAGTCTATGGCTACACCTTC
NA TRBJ2-5 TRBV7-9 many CASSGDAQETQYF TGTGCCAGCAGCGGGGATGCCCAAGAGACCCAGTACTTC
TRBD2 TRBJ2-3 TRBV5-1 few CASSWGDYPDTQYF TGCGCCAGCAGCTGGGGGGACTACCCAGATACGCAGTATTTT
NA TRBJ1-5 TRBV10-2 few CASSETTIGQPQHF TGCGCCAGCAGTGAGACAACGATTGGGCAGCCCCAGCATTTT
NA TRBJ1-2 TRBV27 many CASRFRSGDGDGYTF TGTGCCAGCAGATTCAGGTCAGGGGACGGGGATGGCTACACCTTC
NA TRBJ1-1 TRBV9 few CASSAYDLNTEAFF TGTGCCAGCAGCGCCTACGACCTGAACACTGAAGCTTTCTTT
TRBD2 TRBJ2-3 TRBV6-2/TRBV6-3 NA CASSLGGLAGTDTQYF TGTGCCAGCAGCTTAGGAGGACTAGCGGGCACAGATACGCAGTATTTT
NA TRBJ1-2 TRBV20-1 few CSARLWGSGYTF TGCAGTGCTAGATTGTGGGGCTCCGGCTACACCTTC
TRBD2 TRBJ2-1 TRBV10-2 NA CASTVSGGAGNEQFF TGCGCCAGCACGGTTAGCGGGGGGGCCGGGAATGAGCAGTTCTTC
NA TRBJ2-3 TRBV3-1 NA CASSQDVGTDTQYF TGTGCCAGCAGCCAAGATGTGGGCACAGATACGCAGTATTTT
NA TRBJ1-5 TRBV18 few CASSPARNQPQHF TGTGCCAGCTCACCTGCCCGCAATCAGCCCCAGCATTTT